The 30 T cell receptor beta chains given below trace back to one sample, sequenced in a study of shared clonotypes between healthy human individuals. Libraries were prepared by immunoSEQ multiplex PCR; TCRdb keeps only in-frame clonotypes and omits some of them. There are fewer than 600,000 clones in the sample; less than 85% occur only once, and over 10% lies in the top ten. The sample comprised PBMCs. These receptor sequences come from a middle-aged woman in good health. Some clones in this sample may be carry-over from other donors' samples.

Here the CDR3 reads CASSSTSGISSYEQYF. DNA for the CDR3: TGTGCCAGCAGTTCTACTAGCGGGATTAGCTCCTACGAGCAGTACTTC. This rearrangement joins TRBV28 to TRBJ2-7, with TRBD2 matching 10 bases. This CDR3 comprises 16 residues. The germline V gene has CDR1 MDHEN and CDR2 SYDVKM. The V segment lost 4 bases and the J segment 0 bases; nucleotides outside the gene matches: 6.

The rearrangement uses TRBV18 and TRBJ2-7; possible D gene TRBD2, 5 bases. CDR3 length: 14 amino acids. V was clipped by 2 bases and J by 6 bases, with 14 bases between them. Germline CDR1 and CDR2: KGHSH and LQKENI. Here the CDR3 reads CASSPDPGSAEQYF. The CDR3 DNA sequence: TGTGCCAGCTCACCAGACCCGGGGAGCGCCGAGCAGTACTTC.

V gene TRBV6-5 combines with J gene TRBJ2-5; D not resolved. V was pared by 2 bases and J by 5 bases, with 12 bases between. Germline lookup yields CDR1 MNHEY and CDR2 SVGAGI. The CDR3 loop spans 14 amino acids. The CDR3 sequence is CASSYDREEETQYF. In DNA, the CDR3 is TGTGCCAGCAGTTACGATAGGGAAGAGGAGACCCAGTACTTC.

The table lists this clone with a count of one. A read error may be the cause here, since a much bigger clone is one base away. The J gene is TRBJ2-1, the V gene TRBV6-4; 9 positions match TRBD1. The CDR3 is 15 residues long. Germline V gives CDR1 MRHNA, CDR2 SNTAGT. CDR3 residues: CASSPEDRGGNEQLF. CDR3 DNA sequence: TGTGCCAGCAGCCCAGAGGACAGGGGTGGCAATGAGCAGCTCTTC.

The chain combines TRBV27 with TRBJ1-3, with no clear D. Germline assignment: CDR1 MNHEY and CDR2 SMNVEV (reference sequence). The CDR3 totals 14 residues. The ends were cut back, 3 bases at V and 4 bases at J, with 10 bases in the middle. The CDR3: CASSFSGSGNTIYF. In nucleotides, the CDR3 is TGTGCCAGCAGTTTTTCCGGGTCGGGAAACACCATATATTTT.

The genes are TRBV28 and TRBJ2-5; perhaps D is TRBD1 or TRBD2 (5 bases each). Trimming took off 5 bases at V and 5 bases at J, with 15 bases between the two ends. Germline V CDR1 and CDR2: MDHEN, SYDVKM. The CDR3 length is 14 residues. DNA of the CDR3: TGTGCCAGCAGTCCTCGGACACGAGGGGAGACCCAGTACTTC. This sequence encodes CASSPRTRGETQYF.

The gene calls are TRBV7-8 and TRBJ1-2; weak D call: TRBD1 (5 bases). CDR1 SGHVS and CDR2 FQNEAQ come from the germline V gene. The CDR3 loop spans 16 amino acids. The V end lost 2 bases, the J end lost 1 base, and 14 bases lay between the germline ends. The CDR3 DNA is TGTGCCAGCAGCTTATATCCGGGGACCATTAACTATGGCTACACCTTC. Its protein product is CASSLYPGTINYGYTF.

The rearrangement links TRBV10-3 to TRBJ2-1; a weak D match, TRBD1 (6 bases). V was pared by 2 bases and J by 7 bases, with 15 bases between. From germline, CDR1 is ENHRY and CDR2 SYGVKD. The CDR3 is 15 amino acids. The CDR3 region is CAISEVGGQRNEQFF. CDR3 coding DNA: TGTGCCATCAGTGAGGTGGGTGGACAGAGGAATGAGCAGTTCTTC.

The V and J genes are TRBV6-1 and TRBJ2-7; 11 nucleotides match TRBD1. The germline V gene encodes CDR1 MNHNS and CDR2 SASEGT. V trimming: 4 bases; J trimming: 5 bases; junction bases outside the gene matches: 10. The CDR3 covers 16 residues. CDR3 sequence reads: CASSVLFGQGADEQYF. In DNA, the CDR3 is TGTGCCAGCAGTGTTCTCTTCGGACAGGGGGCAGACGAGCAGTACTTC.

The chain links TRBV10-3 to TRBJ2-3; 9 nucleotides agree with TRBD2. Germline V gene sequence: CDR1 ENHRY, CDR2 SYGVKD. CDR3 length: 13 residues. V was clipped by 7 bases and J by 4 bases; unmatched bases: 3. The CDR3 region is CAITAGGADTQYF. CDR3 sequence (DNA): TGTGCCATCACGGCGGGAGGGGCAGATACGCAGTATTTT.

The rearrangement joins TRBV6-6 to TRBJ2-7; the D is unclear. V gave up 7 bases and J gave up 1 base, with 14 bases separating them. This CDR3 region has 14 residues. In germline, CDR1 is MNHNY, CDR2 SVGAGI (reference sequence). The CDR3 reads CASTSRFHSYEQYF. CDR3 bases: TGTGCCAGCACTTCCAGGTTCCATTCCTACGAGCAGTACTTC.

This clone was seen only a few times. The rearrangement uses TRBV14 and TRBJ1-4; perhaps TRBD1 as D (5 bases). This CDR3 has 15 residues. CDR1 and CDR2 from the germline V gene are SGHDN and FVKESK. Trimming left V 4 bases short and J 8 bases short, with 17 bases between. The CDR3 nucleotides are TGTGCCAGCAGCCCCTTTCGGGGGGGAAACGAAAAACTGTTTTTT. As protein: CASSPFRGGNEKLFF.

CDR3 residues: CASSERDDRALTEAFF. The CDR3 DNA sequence: TGTGCCAGCAGTGAAAGGGATGACAGGGCTTTGACTGAAGCTTTCTTT. The chain uses TRBV6-1 and TRBJ1-1; 7 bases agree with TRBD1. Germline assignment: CDR1 MNHNS and CDR2 SASEGT. The V gene end was trimmed by 2 bases and the J gene end by 5 bases; junction bases not matched to a gene: 11. The CDR3 has 16 amino acids.

J is TRBJ2-2 and V is TRBV15; perhaps TRBD2 as D (5 bases). Trimming removed 4 bases at V and 2 bases at J, with 8 bases between. Per germline, CDR1 LNHNV and CDR2 YYDKDF (reference sequence). The CDR3 spans 14 residues. Written as DNA, the CDR3 is TGTGCCACCAGCATCTGGACTAACACCGGGGAGCTGTTTTTT. As protein: CATSIWTNTGELFF.

This chain uses TRBV7-6 with TRBJ2-1, with D possibly matching TRBD2 (6 bases). CDR1 and CDR2 (germline): SGHVS, FNYEAQ. The CDR3 runs to 14 residues. V was shortened by 7 bases and J by 6 bases, with 16 bases between the two germline ends. The CDR3 spells CASMSAGSSNEQFF. The CDR3 nucleotides are TGTGCCAGCATGTCTGCCGGGAGTTCCAATGAGCAGTTCTTC.

Concerning this clone itself: Given a far larger clone just one base away, this is likely a sequencing read error. Distinct nucleotide sequences in the sample also encode this CDR3. The chain has TRBV4-3 and TRBJ2-1; 10 positions match TRBD2. The length of the CDR3 is 15 residues. Germline V lookup: CDR1 LGHNA, CDR2 YSLEER. CDR3 loop: CASSQASGGYNEQFF. CDR3 sequence (DNA): TGCGCCAGCAGTCAAGCTAGCGGGGGTTACAATGAGCAGTTCTTC.

The chain is built from TRBV19 and TRBJ1-1; D call uncertain. The V end was cut by 5 bases, the J end by 5 bases, with 15 bases between. Per germline, CDR1 LNHDA and CDR2 SQIVND (reference sequence). CDR3 length: 14 residues. CDR3 DNA sequence: TGTGCCAGTAGTGCCCGACAAGCCGGGACTGAAGCTTTCTTT. Translation gives CASSARQAGTEAFF. The whole variable domain, remainder taken from reference TRBV19 and TRBJ1-1, is DGGITQSPKYLFRKEGQNVTLSCEQNLNHDAMYWYRQDPGQGLRLIYYSQIVNDFQKGDIAEGYSVSREKKESFPLTVTSAQKNPTAFYLCASSARQAGTEAFFGQGTRLTVV.

J is TRBJ2-2 and V is TRBV5-1; D is undetermined. V was pared by 0 bases and J by 5 bases, with 8 bases between. The CDR3 runs to 14 residues. Germline lookup yields CDR1 SGHRS and CDR2 YFSETQ. The CDR3 region has the DNA TGCGCCAGCAGCTTGGCCTTGGGGACCGGGGAGCTGTTTTTT. Its translation is CASSLALGTGELFF.

The chain employs TRBV19 and TRBJ2-5; 7 bases fit TRBD2. The V gene's germline CDR1 is LNHDA and CDR2 SQIVND (reference sequence). The junction had 4 bases not matched to a gene; V was cut back by 5 bases and J by 4 bases. The CDR3 consists of 13 residues. The chain's CDR3 is CASSLAEGETQYF. CDR3 nucleotide sequence: TGTGCCAGTAGTCTAGCGGAGGGAGAGACCCAGTACTTC.

V usage is TRBV28 and J usage is TRBJ2-2, with unresolved D. V lost 5 bases, J lost 6 bases, and 19 bases lay in between. From germline, CDR1 is MDHEN and CDR2 SYDVKM. This CDR3 has 16 amino acids. The CDR3 DNA follows: TGTGCCAGCAGTCCGGCCGGCGGCTTAAGGTCCGGGGAGCTGTTTTTT. It yields the protein CASSPAGGLRSGELFF.

The chain employs TRBV2 and TRBJ1-6; the match to TRBD1 covers 7 bases. The CDR3 is made up of 15 amino acids. V shed 4 bases and J 8 bases; nucleotides not matched to a gene: 8. Germline CDR1 is SNHLY and CDR2 is FYNNEI. CDR3 region: CASSVQGGRDSPLHF. The DNA for the CDR3 is TGTGCCAGCAGTGTCCAAGGGGGCCGAGATTCACCCCTCCACTTT.

This chain connects TRBV11-2 to TRBJ1-4, with 8 nucleotides matching TRBD1. This CDR3 is built from 15 residues. Germline trimming cut 0 bases from V and 7 bases from J; bases unmatched to any gene: 4. Germline assignment: CDR1 SGHAT and CDR2 FQNNGV. The CDR3 DNA reads TGTGCCAGCAGCTTAGATTCAGGGGGCGGTGAAAAACTGTTTTTT. This translates into CASSLDSGGGEKLFF.

In regard to this clone: Other DNA sequences from this sample encode an identical CDR3 as well. The chain recombines TRBV7-3 with TRBJ2-2; no clear D gene. CDR3 length: 14 amino acids. The germline gives CDR1 SGHTA, CDR2 FQGTGA. With 5 bases removed from V and 0 bases from J, the gap between germline ends came to 7 bases. The CDR3 DNA is TGTGCCAGCAGCCCTCTAGCGAACACCGGGGAGCTGTTTTTT. This encodes CASSPLANTGELFF.

In this sample, this clone turned up a few times. V and J are TRBV28 and TRBJ2-6; D gene ambiguous. Germline loops: CDR1 MDHEN, CDR2 SYDVKM. V was pared by 4 bases and J by 0 bases, with 7 bases between. CDR3 length: 15 residues. CDR3 protein: CASSSPGSGANVLTF. The CDR3 DNA is TGTGCCAGCAGTTCGCCAGGCTCTGGGGCCAACGTCCTGACTTTC. The full variable domain, in which reference TRBV28 and TRBJ2-6 provide the parts outside the CDR3, is DVKVTQSSRYLVKRTGEKVFLECVQDMDHENMFWYRQDPGLGLRLIYFSYDVKMKEKGDIPEGYSVSREKKERFSLILESASTNQTSMYLCASSSPGSGANVLTFGAGSRLTVL.

The chain couples TRBV11-1 to TRBJ2-1, with 7 positions matching TRBD1. In germline, CDR1 is SGHAT, CDR2 FQDESV (reference sequence). This CDR3 is built from 15 residues. Trimming at V came to 3 bases and at J to 2 bases, leaving 4 bases not matched to a gene. The DNA for the CDR3 is TGTGCCAGCAGCTTGGGACAGACCCCCTACAATGAGCAGTTCTTC. Translation: CASSLGQTPYNEQFF.

This clone was counted many times. CDR3 sequence: CASSSGLGEKLFF. Here the CDR3 DNA reads TGTGCCAGCAGTTCCGGGCTGGGTGAAAAACTGTTTTTT. The chain is built from TRBV27 and TRBJ1-4; D uncertain. Trimming shortened V by 4 bases and J by 7 bases, and 10 bases separated the two germline ends. Germline CDR1 and CDR2: MNHEY and SMNVEV (reference sequence). The CDR3 length is 13 residues.

This sequence joins TRBV5-5 and TRBJ1-3; perhaps TRBD1 as D (6 bases). Germline V gene sequence: CDR1 SGHKS, CDR2 YYEKEE (reference sequence). This CDR3 region has 15 residues. V was clipped by 5 bases and J by 0 bases, with 12 bases between them. The CDR3 nucleotides are TGTGCCAGCAGGGTCGGACAGAACTCTGGAAACACCATATATTTT. As protein: CASRVGQNSGNTIYF.

This clone was seen a handful of times. This chain joins TRBV7-3 and TRBJ1-2; 10 bases match TRBD1. CDR3 length: 14 amino acids. Germline V gene lookup returns CDR1 SGHTA and CDR2 FQGTGA. Trimming took 5 bases from V and 8 from J; bases not matched to a gene: 8. In DNA, the CDR3 is TGTGCCAGCAGCCCTGGGACAGGGGAAGGCGGCTACACCTTC. Its protein is CASSPGTGEGGYTF.

The V call is TRBV11-2, the J call TRBJ2-5; D is unclear. Germline assignment: CDR1 SGHAT and CDR2 FQNNGV. The CDR3 consists of 14 residues. Deletions cut 1 base from V and 5 bases from J, with 11 bases between. DNA for the CDR3: TGTGCCAGCAGCTTAGGAGTCGGATCGGAGACCCAGTACTTC. Its translation: CASSLGVGSETQYF.

This chain links TRBV28 with TRBJ2-4; no definite D call. V shed 5 bases and J shed 3 bases, with 11 bases lying between them. Germline V gene lookup returns CDR1 MDHEN and CDR2 SYDVKM. The CDR3 runs to 14 residues. The CDR3 coding sequence is TGTGCCAGCAGTGGCAGGAAGGGCAAAAACATTCAGTACTTC. It encodes CASSGRKGKNIQYF.